This T cell receptor beta chain appears in the sequencing data of a study of CD8 T cells in ankylosing spondylitis. Turning to this clonotype: Its antigen is currently unknown.

The CDR3 sequence is 13 residues long. Per the germline V gene, CDR1 is MNHEY and CDR2 is SVGEGT. Trimming took 6 bases from V and 3 from J; bases not matched to a gene: 3. Points from the study as a whole: Reportedly, matched ankylosing spondylitis synovial fluid was significantly enriched for disease-linked clones. Certain motif variants had earlier been reported in reactive arthritis synovial fluid and blood. Characteristic of ankylosing spondylitis blood, it appeared, was a TCR beta motif comprising about 8 highly homologous variants.

As the method for making TCR beta libraries, quantitative 5'-RACE with molecular barcodes was used. TCRdb fed the 5' RACE reads into MiXCR, producing one record per CDR3 protein. The table lists over 450,000 distinct CDR3 sequences, approximately 12% of them singletons, with almost 7% in the top ten. The chain combines TRBV6-2 or TRBV6-3 with TRBJ1-2, with 8 bases fitting TRBD1. Sequences were obtained from blood, either unsorted or a sorted T cell fraction (not recorded which). This TCR derives from a male donor with ankylosing spondylitis. The DNA of the CDR3 is TGTGCCAGCAGCGGACAGGGATACTATGGCTACACCTTC. This encodes CASSGQGYYGYTF.